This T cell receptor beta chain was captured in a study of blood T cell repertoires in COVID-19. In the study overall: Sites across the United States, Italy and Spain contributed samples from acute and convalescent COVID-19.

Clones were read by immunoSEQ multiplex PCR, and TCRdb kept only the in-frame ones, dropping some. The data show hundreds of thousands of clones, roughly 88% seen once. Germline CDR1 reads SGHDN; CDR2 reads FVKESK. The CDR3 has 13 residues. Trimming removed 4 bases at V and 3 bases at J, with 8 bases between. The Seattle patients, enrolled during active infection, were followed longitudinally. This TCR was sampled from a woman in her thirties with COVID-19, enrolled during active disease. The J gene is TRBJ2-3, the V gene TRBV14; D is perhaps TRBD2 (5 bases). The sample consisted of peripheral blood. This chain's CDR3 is CASSRERTDTQYF. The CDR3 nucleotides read TGTGCCAGCAGCCGGGAGAGGACAGATACGCAGTATTTT.